The 27 T cell receptor beta chains given below trace back to one sample, sequenced in a study of T cells in Graves' hyperthyroidism and ophthalmopathy (dated by TCRdb to the late 2010s). The library relied on multiplex PCR. The run used an Illumina HiSeq 2000. TCR beta CDR3 regions were amplified from RNA transcripts. A first-round RT-PCR of the TCR CDR3 used the HTBI primer set with the Qiagen OneStep RT-PCR kit. TCRdb passed the public sequencing reads through fastp at Q25 and MiXCR, retaining productive beta sequences. Rows matching on CDR3 protein sequence are summarized as one entry with the most common DNA and genes. The sample table holds hundreds of thousands of distinct CDR3 sequences, of which around a third were seen once. The ten largest clones represent 30% to 40% of the sample. Material for sequencing was blood. The source of these receptors is a woman aged 40 to 50 with Graves' hyperthyroidism.

This clonotype was counted ten times or more. CDR3 DNA sequence: TGTGCCAGCAGCTTAATCGTGGGGGCCGGGGAGCTGTTTTTT. Translation gives CASSLIVGAGELFF. This sequence joins TRBV7-3 and TRBJ2-2; D assignment may be TRBD1 or TRBD2 (5 bases each). Trimming stripped 1 base from V and 6 bases from J, with 9 bases between. Germline V lookup: CDR1 SGHTA, CDR2 FQGTGA. This CDR3 contains 14 residues.

This clonotype was seen a few times. The chain employs TRBV7-2 and TRBJ1-1, with a possible D match to TRBD1 (5 bases). There are 16 residues in the CDR3. Germline-derived CDR1 and CDR2 are SGHTA and FQGNSA. With 3 bases removed from V and 1 base from J, the gap between germline ends came to 15 bases. The CDR3, as DNA: TGTGCCAGCAGCTTCTTGGGGAGAGGGACGAACACTGAAGCTTTCTTT. Its protein product is CASSFLGRGTNTEAFF.

CDR3 bases: TGTGCCAGCAGCGCCGGGACAGGGGCCGCTAGCTACGAGCAGTACTTC. Translating it yields CASSAGTGAASYEQYF. The chain recombines TRBV7-3 with TRBJ2-7, with 10 bases aligning to TRBD1. This CDR3 has 16 amino acids. V lost 5 bases and J lost 3; bases outside the gene matches: 10. Germline lookup yields CDR1 SGHTA and CDR2 FQGTGA.

This clonotype occurred a few times. The rearrangement uses TRBV7-9 and TRBJ1-1, with 8 positions matching TRBD1. Germline CDR1 is SEHNR and CDR2 is FQNEAQ (reference sequence). With V trimmed by 5 bases and J by 7 bases, 6 bases remained unmatched. The CDR3 runs to 13 residues. The CDR3 here is CASSPLDRDEAFF. The CDR3 nucleotides read TGTGCCAGCAGCCCCCTGGACAGGGATGAAGCTTTCTTT.

The chain is built from TRBV7-2 and TRBJ2-7; no definite D call. The DNA end is more similar to TRBJ2-4, so the J call may be wrong. CDR3 length: 11 residues. The germline CDR1 and CDR2 sequences are SGHTA and FQGNSA. The CDR3 loop reads CASSLEDIQYF. In nucleotides, the CDR3 is TGTGCCAGCAGCTTAGAGGACATTCAGTACTTC.

The rearrangement uses TRBV7-6 and TRBJ2-7; 9 bases map to TRBD2. With V trimmed by 2 bases and J by 0 bases, 11 bases remained unmatched. Looked up from germline, CDR1 is SGHVS and CDR2 is FNYEAQ. The CDR3 contains 18 residues. CDR3 bases: TGTGCCAGCAGCTTACGCGGGGGGGCTTCCAACTACTCCTACGAGCAGTACTTC. Its protein product is CASSLRGGASNYSYEQYF.

This chain joins TRBV7-3 and TRBJ2-5; D perhaps matches TRBD2 (7 bases). CDR3 length: 15 residues. The V gene lost 5 bases and the J gene lost 2 bases, with 15 bases spanning the gap. Germline values: CDR1 SGHTA, CDR2 FQGTGA. The CDR3 region is CASSKGGGLQETQYF. Here the CDR3 DNA reads TGTGCCAGCAGCAAGGGGGGGGGTTTGCAAGAGACCCAGTACTTC. Together with reference TRBV7-3 and TRBJ2-5, the CDR3 gives the full variable domain: GAGVSQTPSNKVTEKGKYVELRCDPISGHTALYWYRQSLGQGPEFLIYFQGTGAADDSGLPNDRFFAVRPEGSVSTLKIQRTERGDSAVYLCASSKGGGLQETQYFGPGTRLLVL.

The CDR3 spells CSAPAQPGEAFF. The DNA for the CDR3 is TGCAGTGCCCCCGCCCAACCCGGTGAAGCTTTCTTT. The chain uses TRBV20-1 and TRBJ1-1; the D is unclear. The V and J ends lost 6 bases and 7 bases respectively, with 15 bases between them. The CDR3 is 12 residues long. The germline gives CDR1 DFQATT, CDR2 SNEGSKA (reference sequence).

CDR3 DNA sequence: TGCAGTGCTTATCGAAGCACAGATACGCAGTATTTT. It specifies CSAYRSTDTQYF. This rearrangement joins TRBV29-1 to TRBJ2-3; D remains unclear. Looked up from germline, CDR1 is SQVTM and CDR2 is ANQGSEA. This CDR3 is built from 12 residues.

J is TRBJ2-1 and V is TRBV7-9, with a tentative D call TRBD1 (6 bases). V dropped 5 bases and J dropped 2 bases, with 10 bases sitting between them. Per germline, CDR1 SEHNR and CDR2 FQNEAQ (reference sequence). This CDR3 region has 14 residues. CDR3 nucleotides: TGTGCCAGCAGCCCGAGACAGGCCTACAATGAGCAGTTCTTC. It encodes CASSPRQAYNEQFF.

The chain uses TRBV9 and TRBJ2-1; D might be TRBD1 (5 bases). V was cut by 4 bases and J by 8 bases, with 13 bases left in between. The CDR3 loop spans 13 amino acids. CDR1 is SGDLS, CDR2 YYNGEE, per germline. CDR3 sequence reads: CASSPGHLDEQFF. DNA for the CDR3: TGTGCCAGCAGCCCCGGACACCTGGATGAGCAGTTCTTC.

The V gene is TRBV7-2, the J gene TRBJ2-7; 12 nucleotides line up with TRBD2. Trimming removed 4 bases from V and 5 bases from J; junction bases left unmatched: 12. Germline V CDR1 and CDR2: SGHTA, FQGNSA. The length of the CDR3 is 17 residues. CDR3 nucleotides: TGTGCCAGCAGCTACAAATTGACTAGCGGGAGTTCCGACGAGCAGTACTTC. This sequence encodes CASSYKLTSGSSDEQYF.

This clonotype occurred a few times. The chain joins TRBV3-1 to TRBJ1-2; D is unclear. Germline values: CDR1 LGHDT, CDR2 YNNKEL (reference sequence). V lost 1 base and J lost 11, with 11 bases in between. The CDR3 has 12 residues. CDR3 region: CASSQGNGVYTF. The CDR3 nucleotides read TGTGCCAGCAGCCAAGGGAACGGCGTTTACACCTTC.

This clonotype was seen a few times. The CDR3 nucleotides are TGTGCCAGCAGTTTCGCTTCTCGTTCAATAGGGACACGTATTCTATGGGGCTACACCTTC. It is translated as CASSFASRSIGTRILWGYTF. The J gene is TRBJ1-2, the V gene TRBV12-3 or TRBV12-4; D possibly corresponds to TRBD1 (6 bases). The CDR3 is 20 residues long. V was shortened by 3 bases and J by 8 bases, with 34 bases between the two germline ends.

V gene TRBV20-1 combines with J gene TRBJ1-2; 9 nucleotides line up with TRBD1. V was clipped by 0 bases and J by 2 bases; unmatched bases: 1. Germline CDR1 DFQATT, CDR2 SNEGSKA (reference sequence). The CDR3 is 14 residues long. In DNA form, the CDR3 reads TGCAGTGCTAGAGAGGACAGGGGCAACTATGGCTACACCTTC. It encodes CSAREDRGNYGYTF.

At least ten counts were recorded for this clonotype. V is TRBV20-1 and J is TRBJ1-2; tentative D call: TRBD1 (6 bases). The V end lost 5 bases, the J end lost 8 bases, and 12 bases lay between the germline ends. The CDR3 is 11 residues long. The germline V gene encodes CDR1 DFQATT and CDR2 SNEGSKA (reference sequence). CDR3 DNA sequence: TGCAGTGCTGGACGGGACACCGGCTACACCTTC. It specifies CSAGRDTGYTF.

The chain joins TRBV20-1 to TRBJ2-7; D might be TRBD1 or TRBD2, each matching 6 bases. The CDR3 is 12 residues long. V lost 3 bases, J lost 5 bases, and 11 bases lay in between. Germline V lookup: CDR1 DFQATT, CDR2 SNEGSKA (reference sequence). CDR3 loop: CSARRRGDEQYF. In nucleotides, the CDR3 is TGCAGTGCTAGGAGGAGGGGGGACGAGCAGTACTTC.

Worth noting for this clonotype: This may come from a read error, since a much larger clone is one base off. The rearrangement joins TRBV9 to TRBJ1-2; 9 bases fit TRBD1. Germline CDR1 is SGDLS and CDR2 is YYNGEE. The CDR3 length is 10 residues. The chain's CDR3 is CASSADRGTF. Here the CDR3 DNA reads TGTGCCAGCAGCGCGGACAGGGGAACATTC.

This rearrangement joins TRBV6-5 to TRBJ1-2; 7 bases agree with TRBD1. The CDR3 consists of 11 residues. The germline V gene encodes CDR1 MNHEY and CDR2 SVGAGI. Trimming took 6 bases from V and 8 from J; bases not matched to a gene: 3. The CDR3 region has the DNA TGTGCCAGCAGACAGGGGAAGGGCTACACCTTC. Residues: CASRQGKGYTF.

The genes are TRBV29-1 and TRBJ2-5, with unresolved D. Trimming removed 8 bases at V and 2 bases at J, with 15 bases between. This CDR3 is 13 amino acids long. Germline lookup yields CDR1 SQVTM and CDR2 ANQGSEA. The CDR3 here is CSLVRLYQETQYF. CDR3 DNA: TGCAGCCTCGTCAGGTTATATCAAGAGACCCAGTACTTC.

This clonotype was observed many times. The gene calls are TRBV20-1 and TRBJ2-5; 10 nucleotides agree with TRBD1. V lost 6 bases and J lost 4; bases outside the gene matches: 5. The CDR3 covers 13 residues. CDR1 is DFQATT and CDR2 is SNEGSKA in the germline V gene (reference sequence). The DNA for the CDR3 is TGCAGTGCCTGGACAGGGGGGGCAGAGACCCAGTACTTC. Protein product: CSAWTGGAETQYF.

This clonotype came up many times. The chain links TRBV7-6 to TRBJ2-5; 8 positions agree with TRBD1. CDR3 length equals 12 residues. CDR1 and CDR2 from the germline V gene are SGHVS and FNYEAQ. J lost 5 bases, V lost 8 bases, and 4 bases had no gene match. The CDR3 spells CASGRGPETQYF. CDR3 in DNA: TGTGCCAGCGGCAGGGGGCCGGAGACCCAGTACTTC.

The rearrangement uses TRBV6-5 and TRBJ2-5; TRBD1 or TRBD2 may be the D gene (5 bases each). Trimming left V 9 bases short and J 1 base short, with 12 bases between. The germline gives CDR1 MNHEY, CDR2 SVGAGI. The CDR3 spans 13 residues. CDR3 bases: TGTGCCAGTAAAGAGGGGTCCCAAGAGACCCAGTACTTC. Encoded protein: CASKEGSQETQYF.

The J gene is TRBJ1-5, the V gene TRBV7-2; 8 bases map to TRBD1. CDR1 and CDR2 (germline): SGHTA, FQGNSA. The CDR3 extends over 15 amino acids. V lost 5 bases and J lost 3; bases outside the gene matches: 6. CDR3 sequence reads: CASSRDRTNNQPQHF. CDR3 DNA: TGTGCCAGCAGCCGGGACAGGACTAACAATCAGCCCCAGCATTTT.

This clonotype has a count of ten or more. The rearrangement uses TRBV6-2 or TRBV6-3 and TRBJ1-1; D gene unclear. The CDR3 consists of 12 residues. The V end was cut by 6 bases, the J end by 3 bases, with 8 bases between. The V gene's germline CDR1 is MNHEY and CDR2 SVGEGT. CDR3 loop: CASSPPYTEAFF. The DNA for the CDR3 is TGTGCCAGCAGCCCACCCTACACTGAAGCTTTCTTT.

This clonotype appeared many times. The chain employs TRBV19 and TRBJ1-5; maybe TRBD1 (5 bases). V dropped 5 bases and J dropped 6 bases, with 20 bases sitting between them. This CDR3 is built from 16 residues. CDR1 is LNHDA and CDR2 is SQIVND in the germline V gene (reference sequence). The CDR3 is CASSARTKSGGQPQHF. As DNA, the CDR3 is TGTGCCAGTAGTGCCAGGACCAAATCCGGGGGTCAGCCCCAGCATTTT.

This clonotype appeared a few times. The V gene is TRBV7-2, the J gene TRBJ1-5; tentatively, D is TRBD1 (6 bases). Germline values: CDR1 SGHTA, CDR2 FQGNSA. V gave up 5 bases and J gave up 9 bases, with 26 bases separating them. This CDR3 has 17 residues. In nucleotides, the CDR3 is TGTGCCAGCAGCCTAGGGGGGGGTCGGGCATTTGTAGTGCCCCAGCATTTT. Encoded protein: CASSLGGGRAFVVPQHF.